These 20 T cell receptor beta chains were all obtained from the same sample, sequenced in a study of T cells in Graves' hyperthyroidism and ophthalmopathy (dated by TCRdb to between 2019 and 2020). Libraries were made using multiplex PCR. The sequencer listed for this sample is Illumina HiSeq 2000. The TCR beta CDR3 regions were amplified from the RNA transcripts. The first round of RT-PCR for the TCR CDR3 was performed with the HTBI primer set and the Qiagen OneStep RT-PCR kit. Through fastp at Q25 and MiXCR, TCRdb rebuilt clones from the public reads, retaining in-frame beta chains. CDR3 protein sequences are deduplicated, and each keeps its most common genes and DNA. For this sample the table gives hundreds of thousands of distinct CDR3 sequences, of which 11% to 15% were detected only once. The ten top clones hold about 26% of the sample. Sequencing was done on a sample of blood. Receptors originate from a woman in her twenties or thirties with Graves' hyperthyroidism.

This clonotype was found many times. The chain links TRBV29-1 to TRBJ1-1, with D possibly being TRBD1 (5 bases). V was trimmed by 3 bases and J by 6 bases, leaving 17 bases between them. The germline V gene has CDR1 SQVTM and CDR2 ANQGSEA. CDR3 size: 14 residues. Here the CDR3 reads CSVDLGGIGAEAFF. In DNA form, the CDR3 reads TGCAGCGTTGATTTGGGGGGGATAGGGGCTGAAGCTTTCTTT.

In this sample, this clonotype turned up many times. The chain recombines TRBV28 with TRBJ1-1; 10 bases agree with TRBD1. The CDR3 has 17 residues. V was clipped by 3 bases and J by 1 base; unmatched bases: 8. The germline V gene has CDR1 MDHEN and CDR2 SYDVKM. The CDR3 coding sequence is TGTGCCAGCAGTTTTCCCCCGACAGGGGGCTGGAACACTGAAGCTTTCTTT. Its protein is CASSFPPTGGWNTEAFF. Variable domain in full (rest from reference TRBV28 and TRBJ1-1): DVKVTQSSRYLVKRTGEKVFLECVQDMDHENMFWYRQDPGLGLRLIYFSYDVKMKEKGDIPEGYSVSREKKERFSLILESASTNQTSMYLCASSFPPTGGWNTEAFFGQGTRLTVV.

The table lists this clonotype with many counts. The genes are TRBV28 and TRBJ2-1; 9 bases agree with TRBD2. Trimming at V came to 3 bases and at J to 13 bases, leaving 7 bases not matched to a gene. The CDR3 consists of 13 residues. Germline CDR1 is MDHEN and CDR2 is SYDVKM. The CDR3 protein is CASSLWSSGSQFF. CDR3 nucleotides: TGTGCCAGCAGTTTGTGGAGTAGCGGGAGTCAGTTCTTC.

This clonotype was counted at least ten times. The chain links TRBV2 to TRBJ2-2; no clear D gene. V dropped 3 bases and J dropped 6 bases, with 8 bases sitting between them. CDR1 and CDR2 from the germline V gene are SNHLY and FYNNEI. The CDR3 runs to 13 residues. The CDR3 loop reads CASSDHLPGELFF. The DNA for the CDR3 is TGTGCCAGCAGTGACCACCTTCCCGGGGAGCTGTTTTTT.

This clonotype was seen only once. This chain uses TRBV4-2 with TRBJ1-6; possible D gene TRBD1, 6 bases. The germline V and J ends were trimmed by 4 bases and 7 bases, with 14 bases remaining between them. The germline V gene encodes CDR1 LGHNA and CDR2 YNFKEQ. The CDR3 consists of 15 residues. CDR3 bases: TGTGCCAGCAGCCCTCAGGGGACTGGAAATTCACCCCTCCACTTT. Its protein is CASSPQGTGNSPLHF.

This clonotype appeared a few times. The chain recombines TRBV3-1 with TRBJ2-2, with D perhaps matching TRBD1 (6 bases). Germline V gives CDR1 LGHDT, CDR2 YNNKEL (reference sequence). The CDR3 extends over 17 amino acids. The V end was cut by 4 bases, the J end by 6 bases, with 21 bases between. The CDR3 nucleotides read TGTGCCAGCAGCCTTCTGGGGGCTAAGGTGTCTTCCGGGGAGCTGTTTTTT. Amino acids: CASSLLGAKVSSGELFF. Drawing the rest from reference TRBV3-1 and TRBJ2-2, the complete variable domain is DTAVSQTPKYLVTQMGNDKSIKCEQNLGHDTMYWYKQDSKKFLKIMFSYNNKELIINETVPNRFSPKSPDKAHLNLHINSLELGDSAVYFCASSLLGAKVSSGELFFGEGSRLTVL.

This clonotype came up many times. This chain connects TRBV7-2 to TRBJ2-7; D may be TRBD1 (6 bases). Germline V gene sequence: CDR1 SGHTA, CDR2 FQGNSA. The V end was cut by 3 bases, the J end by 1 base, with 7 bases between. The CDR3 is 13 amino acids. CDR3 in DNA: TGTGCCAGCAGCTTCGACAGGTCCTACGAGCAGTACTTC. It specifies CASSFDRSYEQYF.

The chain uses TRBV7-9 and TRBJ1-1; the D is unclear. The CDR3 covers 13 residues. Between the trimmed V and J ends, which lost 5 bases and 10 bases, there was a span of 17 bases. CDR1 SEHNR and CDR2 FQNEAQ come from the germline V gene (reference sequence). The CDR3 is CASSLQPWEGAFF. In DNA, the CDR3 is TGTGCCAGCAGCCTCCAACCCTGGGAGGGAGCTTTCTTT.

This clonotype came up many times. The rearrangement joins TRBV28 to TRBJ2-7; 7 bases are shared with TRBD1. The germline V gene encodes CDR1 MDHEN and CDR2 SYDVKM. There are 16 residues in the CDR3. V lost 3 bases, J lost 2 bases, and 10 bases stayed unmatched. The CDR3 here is CASSLPTGAGAYEQYF. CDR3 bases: TGTGCCAGCAGTTTGCCCACAGGGGCCGGCGCCTACGAGCAGTACTTC.

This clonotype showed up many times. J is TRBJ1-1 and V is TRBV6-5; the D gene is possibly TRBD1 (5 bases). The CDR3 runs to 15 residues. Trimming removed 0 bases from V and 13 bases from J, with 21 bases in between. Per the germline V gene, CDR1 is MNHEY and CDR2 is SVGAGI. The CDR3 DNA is TGTGCCAGCAGTTACTCGATCGGGCGCCAGGGTAAGGTTTTCTTT. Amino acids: CASSYSIGRQGKVFF.

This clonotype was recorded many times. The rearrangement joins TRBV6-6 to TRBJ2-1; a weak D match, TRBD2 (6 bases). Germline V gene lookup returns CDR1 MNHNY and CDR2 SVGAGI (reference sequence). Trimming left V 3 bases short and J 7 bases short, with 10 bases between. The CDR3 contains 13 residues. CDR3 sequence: CASSYAGRNEQFF. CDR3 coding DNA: TGTGCCAGCAGTTATGCGGGAAGGAATGAGCAGTTCTTC.

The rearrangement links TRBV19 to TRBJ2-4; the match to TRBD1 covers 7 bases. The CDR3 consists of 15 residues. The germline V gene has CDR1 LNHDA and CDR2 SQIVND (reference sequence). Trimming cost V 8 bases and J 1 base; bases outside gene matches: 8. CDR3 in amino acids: CASGQGESAKNIQYF. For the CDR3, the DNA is TGTGCCAGTGGGCAGGGGGAATCGGCCAAAAACATTCAGTACTTC.

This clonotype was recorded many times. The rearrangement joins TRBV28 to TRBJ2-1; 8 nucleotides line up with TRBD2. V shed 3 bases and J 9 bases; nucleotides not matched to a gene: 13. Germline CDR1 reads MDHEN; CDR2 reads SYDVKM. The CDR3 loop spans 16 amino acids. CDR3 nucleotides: TGTGCCAGCAGTTTGGTCGGGAGGGTCCGGGGGGGTGAGCAGTTCTTC. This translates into CASSLVGRVRGGEQFF.

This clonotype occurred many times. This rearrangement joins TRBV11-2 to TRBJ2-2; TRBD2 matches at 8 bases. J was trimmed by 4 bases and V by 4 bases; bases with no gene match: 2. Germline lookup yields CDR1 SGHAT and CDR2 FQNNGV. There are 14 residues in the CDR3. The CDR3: CASSWTSLTGELFF. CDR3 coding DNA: TGTGCCAGCAGCTGGACTAGCCTCACCGGGGAGCTGTTTTTT.

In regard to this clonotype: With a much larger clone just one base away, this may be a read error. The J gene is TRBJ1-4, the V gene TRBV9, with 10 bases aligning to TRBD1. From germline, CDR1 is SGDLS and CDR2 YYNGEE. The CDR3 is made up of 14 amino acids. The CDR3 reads CASSRGQGREKLSF. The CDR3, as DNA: TGTGCCAGCAGCAGGGGACAGGGGCGTGAAAAACTGTCTTTT.

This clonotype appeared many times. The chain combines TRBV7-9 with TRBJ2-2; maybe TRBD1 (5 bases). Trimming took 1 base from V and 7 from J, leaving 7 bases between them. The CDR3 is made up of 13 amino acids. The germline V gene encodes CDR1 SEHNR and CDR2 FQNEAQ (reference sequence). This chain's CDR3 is CASSLGGSGELFF. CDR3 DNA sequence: TGTGCCAGCAGCTTAGGGGGCAGCGGGGAGCTGTTTTTT.

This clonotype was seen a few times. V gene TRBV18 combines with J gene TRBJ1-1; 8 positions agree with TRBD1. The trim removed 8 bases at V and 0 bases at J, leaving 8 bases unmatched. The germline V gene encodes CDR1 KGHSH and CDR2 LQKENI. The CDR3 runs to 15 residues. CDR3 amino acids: CASRIDRGMNTEAFF. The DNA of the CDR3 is TGTGCCAGCCGAATCGACAGGGGAATGAACACTGAAGCTTTCTTT.

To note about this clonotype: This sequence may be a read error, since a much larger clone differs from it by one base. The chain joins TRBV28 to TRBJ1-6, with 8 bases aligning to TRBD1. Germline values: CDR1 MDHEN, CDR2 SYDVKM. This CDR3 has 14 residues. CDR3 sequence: CPSSPRTGNSPLHF. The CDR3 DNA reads TGTCCCAGCAGTCCCCGGACAGGGAATTCACCCCTCCACTTT.

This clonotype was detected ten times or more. CDR3: CASSEGISGAYIKTQYF. The CDR3 bases are TGTGCCAGCAGTGAAGGTATCTCGGGGGCCTATATTAAGACCCAGTACTTC. J is TRBJ2-5 and V is TRBV6-1; perhaps D is TRBD1 or TRBD2 (6 bases each). V lost 1 base and J 6 bases, leaving 21 bases between the germline ends. The CDR3 contains 17 residues. Germline V CDR1 and CDR2: MNHNS, SASEGT.

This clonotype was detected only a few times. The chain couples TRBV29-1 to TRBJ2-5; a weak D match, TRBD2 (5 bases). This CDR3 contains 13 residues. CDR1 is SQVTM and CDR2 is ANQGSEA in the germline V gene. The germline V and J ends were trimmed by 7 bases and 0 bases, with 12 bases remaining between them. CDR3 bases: TGCAGCGCGAGGAGAGGGAACCAAGAGACCCAGTACTTC. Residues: CSARRGNQETQYF. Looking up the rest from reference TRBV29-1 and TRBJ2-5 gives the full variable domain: SAVISQKPSRDICQRGTSLTIQCQVDSQVTMMFWYRQQPGQSLTLIATANQGSEATYESGFVIDKFPISRPNLTFSTLTVSNMSPEDSSIYLCSARRGNQETQYFGPGTRLLVL.